This T cell receptor beta chain originates from a study of shared clonotypes between healthy human individuals. Turning to the study itself: Those who served as donors were a couple of women and three men between the ages of 18 and 49. Per donor, three plates held CD4 naive cells, three held CD4 memory, two held CD8 naive and one held CD8 memory. Study-level findings and limits: Donors were few, which limited the genetic and exposure-history diversity represented.

This CDR3 is built from 15 residues. Looked up from germline, CDR1 is SQVTM and CDR2 is ANQGSEA. V lost 6 bases, J lost 1 base, and 15 bases lay in between. A remark on this clone: Antigen specificity is unknown. A far larger clone is one nucleotide away, so this likely arose from a read error.

Assay used: immunoSEQ multiplex PCR; TCRdb lists only in-frame clones, some missing. The table records about 320,000 clones, around 87% of them present only once. The TCR originated in a man in his late teens or twenties in good health. The V gene is TRBV29-1, the J gene TRBJ2-2; a possible D gene is TRBD1 (6 bases). Source material: memory CD8+ T cells sorted from blood. This sample's subset: CD45RO+ cells pooled with CCR7-negative TemRA cells. The CDR3 DNA sequence: TGCAGCGTATCAGGGGCAGAGATGAACACCGGGGAGCTGTTTTTT. This translates into CSVSGAEMNTGELFF.